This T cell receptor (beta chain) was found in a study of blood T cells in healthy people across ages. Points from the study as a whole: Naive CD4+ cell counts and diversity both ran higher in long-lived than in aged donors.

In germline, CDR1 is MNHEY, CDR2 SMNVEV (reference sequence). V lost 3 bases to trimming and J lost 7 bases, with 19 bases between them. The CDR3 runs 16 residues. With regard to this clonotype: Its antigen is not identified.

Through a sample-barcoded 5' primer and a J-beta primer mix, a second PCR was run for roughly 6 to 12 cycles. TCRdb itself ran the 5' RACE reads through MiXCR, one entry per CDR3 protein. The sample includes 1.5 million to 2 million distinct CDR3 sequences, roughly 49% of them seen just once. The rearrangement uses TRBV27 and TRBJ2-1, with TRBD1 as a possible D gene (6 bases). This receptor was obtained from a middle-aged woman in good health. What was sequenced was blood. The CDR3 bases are TGTGCCAGCAGTTTTTTCGGGGCAGGGGCTCAAAATGAGCAGTTCTTC. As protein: CASSFFGAGAQNEQFF.